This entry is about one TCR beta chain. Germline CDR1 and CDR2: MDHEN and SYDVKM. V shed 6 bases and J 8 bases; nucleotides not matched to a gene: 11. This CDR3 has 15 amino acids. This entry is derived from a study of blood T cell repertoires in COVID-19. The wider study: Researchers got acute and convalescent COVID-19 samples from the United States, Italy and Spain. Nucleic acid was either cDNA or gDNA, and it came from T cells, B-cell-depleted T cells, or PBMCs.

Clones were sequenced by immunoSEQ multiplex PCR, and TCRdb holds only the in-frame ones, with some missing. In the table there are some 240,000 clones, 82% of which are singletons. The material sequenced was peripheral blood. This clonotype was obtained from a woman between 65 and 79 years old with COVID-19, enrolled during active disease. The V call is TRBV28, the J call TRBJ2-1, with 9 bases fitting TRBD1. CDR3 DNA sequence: TGTGCCAGCAGGAAGACAGGGGGAACGAGCTATGAGCAGTTCTTC. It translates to CASRKTGGTSYEQFF.